This T cell receptor beta chain was documented in a study of cytomegalovirus exposure and HLA in healthy donors. Study-level results: Most of the TCR beta V segments (in an earlier analysis) were productive either about 90% or about 30% of the time.

Comment on this clone: Its antigen remains unknown.

This CDR3 is built from 13 residues. Germline CDR1 SEHNR, CDR2 FQNEAQ (reference sequence). V was cut by 1 base and J by 5 bases, with 6 bases left in between. Donors sampled were nominally healthy, though unrecorded immune exposures were likely. Primers included in the PCR were 60 Vbeta and 13 Jbeta primers. Data came from immunoSEQ multiplex PCR; TCRdb stores just in-frame clones and leaves some out. The profile shows around 170,000 clones, over 70% of them singletons. The TCR comes from a woman aged 18-29 years in good health and CMV-seronegative. The rearrangement uses TRBV7-9 and TRBJ2-1; D unresolved. Sequencing was performed on PBMCs. CDR3 DNA sequence: TGTGCCAGCAGCTTAGGGGCCCACAATGAGCAGTTCTTC. It encodes CASSLGAHNEQFF.